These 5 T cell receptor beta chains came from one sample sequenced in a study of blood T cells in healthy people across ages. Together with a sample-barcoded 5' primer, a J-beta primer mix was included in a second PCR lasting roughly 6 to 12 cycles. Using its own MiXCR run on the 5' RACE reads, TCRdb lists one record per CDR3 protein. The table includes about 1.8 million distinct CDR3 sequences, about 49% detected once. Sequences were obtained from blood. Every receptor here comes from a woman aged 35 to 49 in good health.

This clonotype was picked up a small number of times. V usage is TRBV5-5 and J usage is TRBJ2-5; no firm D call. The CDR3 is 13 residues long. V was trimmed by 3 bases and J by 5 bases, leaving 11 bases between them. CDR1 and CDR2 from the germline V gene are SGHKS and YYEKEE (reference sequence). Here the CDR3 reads CASSSDMPETQYF. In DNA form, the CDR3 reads TGTGCCAGCAGCTCTGACATGCCGGAGACCCAGTACTTC.

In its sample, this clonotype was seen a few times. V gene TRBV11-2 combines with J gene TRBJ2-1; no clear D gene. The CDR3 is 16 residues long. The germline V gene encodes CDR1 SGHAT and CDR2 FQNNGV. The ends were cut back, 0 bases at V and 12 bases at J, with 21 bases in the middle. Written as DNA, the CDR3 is TGTGCCAGCAGCTTAGATCGCCAGCCTACTACAATAGGGCAGTTCTTC. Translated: CASSLDRQPTTIGQFF. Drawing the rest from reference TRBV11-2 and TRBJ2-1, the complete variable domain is EAGVAQSPRYKIIEKRQSVAFWCNPISGHATLYWYQQILGQGPKLLIQFQNNGVVDDSQLPKDRFSAERLKGVDSTLKIQPAKLEDSAVYLCASSLDRQPTTIGQFFGPGTRLTVL.

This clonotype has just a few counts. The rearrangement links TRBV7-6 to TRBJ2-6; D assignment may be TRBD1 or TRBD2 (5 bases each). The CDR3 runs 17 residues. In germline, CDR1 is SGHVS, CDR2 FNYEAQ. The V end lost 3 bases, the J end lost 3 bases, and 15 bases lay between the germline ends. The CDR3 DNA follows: TGTGCCAGCAGCTTGCAACCGGGACGGCTTGGGGCCAACGTCCTGACTTTC. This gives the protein CASSLQPGRLGANVLTF.

The CDR3 coding sequence is TGTGCCAGCAACGATAGGGCAGGGGTAGGGCAGCCCCAGCATTTT. Translating gives CASNDRAGVGQPQHF. The rearrangement joins TRBV12-3 or TRBV12-4 to TRBJ1-5, with a possible D match to TRBD1 (6 bases). This CDR3 is built from 15 residues. V was pared by 7 bases and J by 7 bases, with 20 bases between.

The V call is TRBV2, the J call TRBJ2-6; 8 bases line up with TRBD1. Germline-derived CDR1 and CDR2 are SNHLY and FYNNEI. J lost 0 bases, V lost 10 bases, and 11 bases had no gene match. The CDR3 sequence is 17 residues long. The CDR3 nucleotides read TGTGCCAACCTGGACAGGGAAATCGACTCTGGGGCCAACGTCCTGACTTTC. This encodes CANLDREIDSGANVLTF.